The sample holds many counts of the clone carrying this T cell receptor (beta chain). Its target is unknown. As the method for making TCR beta libraries, quantitative 5'-RACE with molecular barcodes was used. TCRdb re-derived calls from the 5' RACE reads in MiXCR, one entry per CDR3 protein. The data show 85,000 to 100,000 distinct CDR3 sequences, roughly 8.3% seen once. V trimming: 7 bases; J trimming: 8 bases; junction bases outside the gene matches: 14. This CDR3 is 15 amino acids long. The V gene's germline CDR1 is SQVTM and CDR2 ANQGSEA. This specimen belongs to a study of CD8 T cells in ankylosing spondylitis. Overall study findings and caveats: Apparently characteristic of ankylosing spondylitis blood was a TCR beta motif (under ten highly homologous variants). In the blood and synovial fluid of reactive arthritis, some motif variants had been previously reported. Disease-linked clones displayed a CD8+ phenotype and appeared relatively rarely in peripheral blood.

The sample consisted of blood, either unsorted or a sorted T cell fraction (not recorded which). The sequence was collected from a male donor with ankylosing spondylitis or in good health (not recorded which). The chain carries TRBV29-1 and TRBJ2-4; 10 bases are a match to TRBD1. CDR3 amino acids: CSGVGTGESGDIQYF. Here the CDR3 DNA reads TGCAGCGGCGTGGGGACAGGGGAAAGTGGGGACATTCAGTACTTC.